This T cell receptor (beta chain) comes out of a study of breast tumors, draining lymph nodes, adjacent tissues (dated by TCRdb to about 2016). Looking at the study overall: The study compared TCR beta repertoires across tumor, adjacent nontumor tissue and axillary lymph nodes from breast cancer patients. In human breast cancer, the study set out to evaluate how tumor, surrounding tissue and draining lymph node repertoires relate to one another and whether T cells may move between these sites. Overall results and qualifications from the work: Tumor T-cell repertoires showed less diversity than lymph node repertoires and more diversity than nontumor tissue repertoires, and tumor T-cell repertoires showed preferential V and J gene usage. The conclusion that tumor T cells originate in lymph nodes was presented as consistent with a hypothesis rather than as directly demonstrated. Tumor and nontumor tissue repertoires were significantly more similar in luminal-like than in basal-like breast cancer. The data were considered consistent with the idea that most tumor T cells come from the lymph node and then expand in tumor tissue.

This clonotype came up many times. Its antigen target is currently unknown. One base away there is no much larger clone; base qualities are not given. The axillary draining lymph nodes of breast cancer patients were the source of the lymph node samples. TCRdb names Illumina HiSeq 2000 as the instrument used. Multiplex PCR amplification was used to build the TCR beta chain libraries. The amplified TCR beta chain products were analyzed by high-throughput sequencing. The public sequencing data were trimmed at Q25 with fastp and processed into clonotypes with MiXCR by TCRdb, which kept only in-frame beta chains. Entries are consolidated by CDR3 protein sequence, retaining the most common genes and DNA. This sample lists around 140,000 distinct CDR3 sequences; more than 20% were detected once. The ten biggest clones cover 2.5% to 3% of the sample. The sample comprised axillary lymph node tissue. The receptor was isolated from a female donor with breast cancer. Some clones in this sample may be carry-over from other donors' samples.

The sequenced DNA: TGTGCCAGCAGCCCAGGGACTAGCGGGAGTTTCTACAATGAGCAGTTCTTC. It translates as CASSPGTSGSFYNEQFF. The rearranged chain carries TRBV13 and TRBJ2-1; 14 middle bases align to TRBD2. Measured from the cysteine to the phenylalanine, the CDR3 is 17 residues long. The CDR3 DNA has 51 bases and is translated from base 1. CDR1 and CDR2 are drawn from the germline V gene (reference sequence): PRHDT, FYEKMQ. Relative to germline, V is missing 5 bases and J is missing 3 bases, with 6 bases of the junction outside any gene match. Beyond the CDR3, the reference TRBV13 and TRBJ2-1 genes provide the residues; the full variable domain reads: AAGVIQSPRHLIKEKRETATLKCYPIPRHDTVYWYQQGPGQDPQFLISFYEKMQSDKGSIPDRFSAQQFSDYHSELNMSSLELGDSALYFCASSPGTSGSFYNEQFFGPGTRLTVL.